The 21 T cell receptor beta chains below come from one sample, sequenced in a study of beta chain features in type 1 diabetes. The sequenced template was cDNA made from the entire isolated RNA. Sequencing used immunoSEQ multiplex PCR; TCRdb keeps in-frame clones, though not all of them. This repertoire shows over 150,000 clones, 7.8% found once; its top ten account for about 0.95%. Notes on the study in general: TCRB CDR3 length was moderately but significantly reduced in all four CD4+ subsets of Type 1 diabetes patients.

These receptors' antigens are unknown. Sequencing was done on a sample of central memory CD4+ T cells from blood. Source of these receptors: a woman aged 40 to 50 with type 1 diabetes.

This clone occurred a few times. The gene calls are TRBV4-1 and TRBJ1-1; D is possibly TRBD1 (5 bases). Germline lookup yields CDR1 MGHRA and CDR2 YSYEKL. The V end lost 0 bases, the J end lost 4 bases, and 12 bases lay between the germline ends. There are 15 residues in the CDR3. The CDR3 protein is CASSQDHDRSTEAFF. The CDR3 bases are TGCGCCAGCAGCCAAGATCATGACAGATCCACTGAAGCTTTCTTT.

The genes are TRBV7-9 and TRBJ2-1; 12 bases are shared with TRBD1. Germline V gene data show CDR1 as SEHNR and CDR2 as FQNEAQ (reference sequence). V trimming: 2 bases; J trimming: 5 bases; junction bases outside the gene matches: 1. The CDR3 length is 15 residues. The CDR3 loop is CASSLWDRGHNEQFF. For the CDR3, the DNA is TGTGCCAGCAGCTTATGGGACAGGGGGCACAATGAGCAGTTCTTC.

The chain's CDR3 is CASTPTRIMETQYF. CDR3 bases: TGTGCCAGCACTCCGACGAGGATTATGGAGACCCAGTACTTC. The chain employs TRBV2 and TRBJ2-5; D ambiguous. The germline CDR1 and CDR2 sequences are SNHLY and FYNNEI. V was cut by 7 bases and J by 5 bases, with 17 bases left in between. This CDR3 has 14 residues.

This clone was detected only a few times. The chain combines TRBV29-1 with TRBJ1-1; 8 bases match TRBD1. CDR1 and CDR2 from the germline V gene are SQVTM and ANQGSEA. V trimming: 2 bases; J trimming: 5 bases; junction bases outside the gene matches: 1. There are 12 residues in the CDR3. The CDR3 reads CSVEYRGTEAFF. In nucleotides, the CDR3 is TGCAGCGTTGAATACAGGGGGACTGAAGCTTTCTTT.

J is TRBJ1-1 and V is TRBV4-3; D possibly corresponds to TRBD1 (5 bases). From germline, CDR1 is LGHNA and CDR2 YSLEER. The V end was cut by 0 bases, the J end by 4 bases, with 9 bases between. This CDR3 contains 14 residues. The CDR3 region has the DNA TGCGCCAGCAGCCAAGAAGCGGGGGGCACTGAAGCTTTCTTT. It is translated as CASSQEAGGTEAFF.

This chain links TRBV28 with TRBJ1-3; D is uncertain. The CDR3 contains 14 residues. CDR1 is MDHEN and CDR2 is SYDVKM in the germline V gene. The V end lost 4 bases, the J end lost 0 bases, and 7 bases lay between the germline ends. The CDR3 sequence is CASSSAYSGNTIYF. For the CDR3, the DNA is TGTGCCAGCAGTTCCGCCTACTCTGGAAACACCATATATTTT.

This clone has at least ten counts. The rearrangement joins TRBV30 to TRBJ1-1; no firm D call. CDR1 and CDR2 (germline): GTSNPN, SVGIG (reference sequence). V was trimmed by 3 bases and J by 3 bases, leaving 11 bases between them. This CDR3 region has 13 residues. The CDR3 bases are TGTGCCTGGAGCTACGCTCGGGACACTGAAGCTTTCTTT. Its translation: CAWSYARDTEAFF.

Only a few counts were recorded for this clone. V and J are TRBV14 and TRBJ2-3; D is possibly TRBD1 (5 bases). Germline assignment: CDR1 SGHDN and CDR2 FVKESK. V lost 0 bases and J lost 0, with 19 bases in between. This CDR3 region has 19 residues. The CDR3 DNA sequence: TGTGCCAGCAGCCAAGATCGCGATGACAGACACCTGAGCACAGATACGCAGTATTTT. The encoded protein is CASSQDRDDRHLSTDTQYF.

This clone was counted between two and nine times. CDR3 sequence: CASSLGSQPQHF. CDR3 sequence (DNA): TGTGCCAGCAGTTTAGGGAGTCAGCCCCAGCATTTT. The chain uses TRBV28 and TRBJ1-5; D call uncertain. V lost 2 bases to trimming and J lost 6 bases, with 5 bases between them. Germline CDR1 is MDHEN and CDR2 is SYDVKM. The CDR3 loop spans 12 amino acids. The whole variable domain, remainder taken from reference TRBV28 and TRBJ1-5, is DVKVTQSSRYLVKRTGEKVFLECVQDMDHENMFWYRQDPGLGLRLIYFSYDVKMKEKGDIPEGYSVSREKKERFSLILESASTNQTSMYLCASSLGSQPQHFGDGTRLSIL.

J is TRBJ2-2 and V is TRBV4-3, with D maybe TRBD1 (6 bases). V lost 2 bases and J 0 bases, leaving 13 bases between the germline ends. Germline V gene data show CDR1 as LGHNA and CDR2 as YSLEER. The CDR3 totals 17 residues. The CDR3 sequence is CASSQQTGQTNTGELFF. DNA of the CDR3: TGCGCCAGCAGCCAACAAACGGGACAAACGAACACCGGGGAGCTGTTTTTT.

The V and J genes are TRBV30 and TRBJ1-1; TRBD1 matches 9 bases. V lost 0 bases to trimming and J lost 9 bases; unmatched junction nucleotides: 11. The CDR3 runs to 15 residues. Germline V gene sequence: CDR1 GTSNPN, CDR2 SVGIG (reference sequence). The CDR3 sequence: CAWSVDIRTGEKAFF. Written as DNA, the CDR3 is TGTGCCTGGAGTGTAGATATAAGGACAGGGGAAAAAGCTTTCTTT.

This clone has only a few counts. The chain couples TRBV5-6 to TRBJ1-4; 9 nucleotides line up with TRBD1. The germline CDR1 and CDR2 sequences are SGHDT and YYEEEE. Germline trimming cut 1 base from V and 6 bases from J; bases unmatched to any gene: 10. The CDR3 contains 17 residues. The CDR3 is CASSLFSPGQGDEKLFF. CDR3 coding DNA: TGTGCCAGCAGCTTGTTTTCTCCGGGACAGGGAGATGAAAAACTGTTTTTT.

This clone came up a few times. As DNA, the CDR3 is TGTGCCAGCACCCTTAGAGGGTCAGGGGACAGGGACTATGGCTACACCTTC. Residues: CASTLRGSGDRDYGYTF. This chain uses TRBV9 with TRBJ1-2; the match to TRBD1 covers 9 bases. This CDR3 has 17 amino acids. Germline-derived CDR1 and CDR2 are SGDLS and YYNGEE. The J segment lost 3 bases and the V segment lost 6 bases, leaving 15 bases of the junction unmatched.

The rearrangement joins TRBV7-8 to TRBJ2-1; 7 bases map to TRBD2. CDR1 and CDR2 (germline): SGHVS, FQNEAQ. The CDR3 is 15 amino acids. V lost 0 bases, J lost 7 bases, and 6 bases stayed unmatched. CDR3 DNA: TGTGCCAGCAGCTTAGCGGGAGGGCTACTGAATGAGCAGTTCTTC. Protein product: CASSLAGGLLNEQFF.

V and J are TRBV18 and TRBJ1-5, with TRBD1 matching over 8 bases. The germline gives CDR1 KGHSH, CDR2 LQKENI. CDR3 length: 16 amino acids. Trimming removed 4 bases from V and 2 bases from J; junction bases left unmatched: 7. DNA for the CDR3: TGTGCCAGCTCACGACAGGGGTCCCAGGGCAATCAGCCCCAGCATTTT. It is translated as CASSRQGSQGNQPQHF.

The table lists this clone with a few counts. Additional DNA sequences in this sample encode the identical CDR3. The V and J genes are TRBV18 and TRBJ1-5, with D maybe TRBD1 (5 bases). There are 14 residues in the CDR3. Trimming left V 3 bases short and J 6 bases short, with 12 bases between. CDR1 is KGHSH, CDR2 LQKENI, per germline. As DNA, the CDR3 is TGTGCCAGCTCACCGGGGAGGGACGCTCAGCCCCAGCATTTT. It yields the protein CASSPGRDAQPQHF.

This clone has a handful of counts. V gene TRBV7-8 combines with J gene TRBJ1-1; 9 bases are a match to TRBD1. Germline values: CDR1 SGHVS, CDR2 FQNEAQ. V was pared by 5 bases and J by 0 bases, with 10 bases of the junction left unmatched. CDR3 length equals 17 residues. CDR3 residues: CASSRRGQGNMNTEAFF. As DNA, the CDR3 is TGTGCCAGCAGCAGGAGGGGACAGGGAAACATGAACACTGAAGCTTTCTTT.

This clone was seen a few times. One end of the junction fails to match germline, which may point to a read error. The J gene is TRBJ2-7, the V gene TRBV30; D ambiguous. The germline V gene has CDR1 GTSNPN and CDR2 SVGIG (reference sequence). There are 12 residues in the CDR3. The CDR3 coding sequence is TGTGCATGGAGTCCTATTTCCTACGAGCAGTACTTC. It yields the protein CAWSPISYEQYF.

This clone came up a few times. The gene calls are TRBV2 and TRBJ2-1; D not resolved. CDR3 length equals 11 residues. Germline lookup yields CDR1 SNHLY and CDR2 FYNNEI. Trimming shortened V by 7 bases and J by 3 bases, and 4 bases separated the two germline ends. The CDR3: CASTFYNEQFF. Written as DNA, the CDR3 is TGTGCCAGCACCTTCTACAATGAGCAGTTCTTC.

The gene calls are TRBV11-2 and TRBJ1-3; D gene ambiguous. The V end was cut by 5 bases, the J end by 0 bases, with 11 bases between. Germline V gives CDR1 SGHAT, CDR2 FQNNGV. The CDR3 spans 15 residues. The CDR3 DNA reads as TGTGCCAGCAGCCCATACGGGGTCTCTGGAAACACCATATATTTT. This codes for CASSPYGVSGNTIYF.

There are a few counts of this clone. The V call is TRBV18, the J call TRBJ1-4; D unresolved. The V gene's germline CDR1 is KGHSH and CDR2 LQKENI. V lost 5 bases and J 6 bases, leaving 10 bases between the germline ends. The CDR3 totals 13 residues. The DNA for the CDR3 is TGTGCCAGCTCATTTCAACGGGATGAAAAACTGTTTTTT. Translating it yields CASSFQRDEKLFF.